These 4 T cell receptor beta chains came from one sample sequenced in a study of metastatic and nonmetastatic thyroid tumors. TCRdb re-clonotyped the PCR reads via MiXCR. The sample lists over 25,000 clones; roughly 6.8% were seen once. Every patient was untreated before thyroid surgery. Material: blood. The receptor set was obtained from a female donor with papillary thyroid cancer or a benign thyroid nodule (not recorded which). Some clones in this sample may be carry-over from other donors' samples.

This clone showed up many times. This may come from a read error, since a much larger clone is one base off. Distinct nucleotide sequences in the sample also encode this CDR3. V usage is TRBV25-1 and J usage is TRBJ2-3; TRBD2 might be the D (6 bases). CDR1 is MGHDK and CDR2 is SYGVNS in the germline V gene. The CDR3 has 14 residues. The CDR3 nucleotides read TGCGCCAGCAGTGAGGGCGGGGGCACAGATACGCAGTATTTT. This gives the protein CASSEGGGTDTQYF.

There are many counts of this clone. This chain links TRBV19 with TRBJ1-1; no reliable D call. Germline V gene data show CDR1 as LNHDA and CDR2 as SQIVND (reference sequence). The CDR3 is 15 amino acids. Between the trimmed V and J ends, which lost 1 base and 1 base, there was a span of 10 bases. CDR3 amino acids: CASSIVSRRNTEAFF. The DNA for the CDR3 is TGTGCCAGTAGTATAGTGTCGAGGAGGAACACTGAAGCTTTCTTT.

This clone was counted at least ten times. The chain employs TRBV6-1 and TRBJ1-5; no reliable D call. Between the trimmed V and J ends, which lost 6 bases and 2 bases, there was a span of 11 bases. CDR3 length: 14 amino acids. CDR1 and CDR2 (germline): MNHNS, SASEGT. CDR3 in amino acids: CASREYVGNQPQHF. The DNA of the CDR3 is TGTGCCAGCAGGGAATATGTAGGCAATCAGCCCCAGCATTTT.

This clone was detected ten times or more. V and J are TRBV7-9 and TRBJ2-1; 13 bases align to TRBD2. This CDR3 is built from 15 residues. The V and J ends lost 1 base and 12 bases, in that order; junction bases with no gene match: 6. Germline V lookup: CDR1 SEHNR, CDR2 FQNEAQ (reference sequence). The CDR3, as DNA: TGTGCCAGCAGCTTAGGTGGGACTAGCGGGATCGTGCAGTTCTTC. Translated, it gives CASSLGGTSGIVQFF.